This T cell receptor beta chain is from a study of blood T cell repertoires in COVID-19 (dated by TCRdb to the early 2020s). Study-wide context: The collaborator samples originated in the United States, Italy and Spain and spanned the acute and convalescent phases of COVID-19. Sample metadata almost always included a de-identified subject ID, COVID-19 status, age in years and sex. The repertoires were released in a freely available public database meant as a resource for research on the immune response to SARS-CoV-2. Samples were obtained from the ongoing ImmuneRACE study (first 160 participants) and from over 1,000 subjects provided by 6 global collaborators. Deeply sampled blood TCRbeta repertoires from subjects exposed to, actively infected with, or recovered from COVID-19 were included in the dataset. The prospective study material was composed of cDNA or gDNA derived from T cells, B-cell-depleted T cells, or PBMCs. HLA class I and class II types, where available, came from metadata supplied by the sample provider rather than from assay-based typing.

Paper-wide results and their limitations: Clinical and demographic metadata were provided uncurated, with the amount varying by source and participant.

Comment on this clone: Its antigen is unknown. A much larger clone lies one base from this, so it may be a read error.

The immunoSEQ Assay, a bias-controlled multiplex PCR, was used to amplify TCRbeta CDR3 regions from genomic DNA. In the source study's methods: The number of nucleated cells in each sample was estimated by amplification of reference gene primers within the assay. To quantify the absolute abundance of each unique TCRbeta CDR3 rearrangement, sequence reads were collapsed and filtered. For each sample, productive Simpson clonality was calculated as the square root of Simpson's diversity index across productive rearrangements. Entries here come from immuneACCESS through TCRdb and include only in-frame sequences with V and J called. Some clones fail to appear in such tables; in the studies checked, an unresolved V gene covers under half of the shortfall, and the cause of the remainder is unknown. From that table come the V and J calls and clone size; the DNA was used to work out D and trimming. The sample table lists 150,000 to 200,000 clones, almost 80% of them with a count of one. Around a sixth of the sample is held by the ten biggest clonotypes.

There are 13 amino acids in the CDR3, from cysteine to phenylalanine inclusive. Only the CDR3 part of the read is kept: 39 bases, read in frame from the first base. Per the germline V gene (reference sequence), MNHEY is the CDR1 and SMNVEV is the CDR2. V is pruned by 4 bases and J by 2 bases, leaving 1 base of the junction without a gene match. Each collaborating institution followed its own protocols to collect whole blood in K2EDTA tubes. For TCRbeta analysis, collaborators shipped samples as frozen whole blood, isolated PBMCs, or DNA extracted from either of those sample types. The rearranged chain carries TRBV27 and TRBJ1-2; the central 7 bases match TRBD1. This sequence originates from a man aged 60 to 75 with active or convalescent COVID-19. Sequenced sample: peripheral blood. The sequence in DNA is TGTGCCAGCAGTTGGGGACAGAACTATGGCTACACCTTC. Translated, this is CASSWGQNYGYTF.